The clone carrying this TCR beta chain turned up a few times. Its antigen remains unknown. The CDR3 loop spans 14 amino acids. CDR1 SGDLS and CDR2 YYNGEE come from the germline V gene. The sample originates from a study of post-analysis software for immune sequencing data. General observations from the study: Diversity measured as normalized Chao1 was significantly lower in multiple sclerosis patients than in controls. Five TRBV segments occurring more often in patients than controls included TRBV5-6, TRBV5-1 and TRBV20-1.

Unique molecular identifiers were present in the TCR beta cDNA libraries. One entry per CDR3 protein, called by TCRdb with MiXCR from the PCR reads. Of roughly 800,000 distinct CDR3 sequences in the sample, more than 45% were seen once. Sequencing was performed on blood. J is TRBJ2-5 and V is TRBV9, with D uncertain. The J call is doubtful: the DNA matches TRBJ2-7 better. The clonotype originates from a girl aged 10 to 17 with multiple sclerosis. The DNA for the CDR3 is TGTGCCAGCAGCGTAGACGGCTTCAATAACGAGCAGTACTTC. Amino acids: CASSVDGFNNEQYF.